This TCR beta chain was obtained from a study of blood T cell repertoires in COVID-19. Background on the study: The cDNA or gDNA used as material had been derived from T cells, B-cell-depleted T cells, or PBMCs.

In this sample, this clone turned up a few times. Measured with immunoSEQ multiplex PCR; TCRdb has only the in-frame clones, and not every one. The table has some 70,000 clones, about 91% seen once. Enrollment of patients from Seattle took place during active infection, with longitudinal follow-up. Per the germline V gene, CDR1 is SGHNT and CDR2 is YYREEE (reference sequence). The CDR3 spans 16 residues. V lost 0 bases and J lost 1; bases outside the gene matches: 4. The TCR comes from a middle-aged man with COVID-19, enrolled during active disease. Sequencing was carried out using peripheral blood. The V and J genes are TRBV5-4 and TRBJ1-1; 9 bases map to TRBD1. The DNA of the CDR3 is TGTGCCAGCAGCTTGGGTTGGACAGGGGAGAACACTGAAGCTTTCTTT. Translated, it gives CASSLGWTGENTEAFF.